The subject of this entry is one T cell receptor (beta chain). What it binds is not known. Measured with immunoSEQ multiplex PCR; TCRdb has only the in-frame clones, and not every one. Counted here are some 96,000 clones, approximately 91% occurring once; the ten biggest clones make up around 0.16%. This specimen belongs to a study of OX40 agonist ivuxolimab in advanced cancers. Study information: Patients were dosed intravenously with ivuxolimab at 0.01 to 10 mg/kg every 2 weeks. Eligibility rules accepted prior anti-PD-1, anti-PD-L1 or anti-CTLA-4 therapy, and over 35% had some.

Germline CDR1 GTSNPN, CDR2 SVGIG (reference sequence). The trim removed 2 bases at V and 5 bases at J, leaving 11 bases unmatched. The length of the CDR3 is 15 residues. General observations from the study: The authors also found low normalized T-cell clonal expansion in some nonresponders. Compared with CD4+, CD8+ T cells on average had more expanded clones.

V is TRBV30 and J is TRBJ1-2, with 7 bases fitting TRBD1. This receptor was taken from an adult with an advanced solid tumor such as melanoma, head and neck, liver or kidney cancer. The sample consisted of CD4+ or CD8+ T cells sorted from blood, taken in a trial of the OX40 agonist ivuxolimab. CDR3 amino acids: CAWSPRGDSWYGYTF. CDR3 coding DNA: TGTGCCTGGAGTCCCCGAGGGGACAGTTGGTATGGCTACACCTTC. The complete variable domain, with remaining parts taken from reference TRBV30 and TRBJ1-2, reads SQTIHQWPATLVQPVGSPLSLECTVEGTSNPNLYWYRQAAGRGLQLLFYSVGIGQISSEVPQNLSASRPQDRQFILSSKKLLLSDSGFYLCAWSPRGDSWYGYTFGSGTRLTVV.